This T cell receptor beta chain was recorded in a study of human T cells and chemical hapten exposure. This clonotype was recorded at least ten times. As for time point: healthy volunteer bleed at 2 weeks. Total RNA extraction was carried out from unfractionated whole blood. One entry per CDR3 protein results from TCRdb running MiXCR on the RACE reads. The sample yields around 130,000 distinct CDR3 sequences, 8.5% to 9.5% seen once. This sequence originates from a male donor in good health. Some clones in this sample may be carry-over from other donors' samples. Sequenced input: whole blood.

The CDR3 region is CSAPNSGGGSYNEQFF. The CDR3, as DNA: TGCAGTGCACCCAACAGCGGGGGGGGCTCCTACAATGAGCAGTTCTTC. V usage is TRBV20-1 and J usage is TRBJ2-1; 10 bases are a match to TRBD2. The J segment lost 0 bases and the V segment lost 6 bases, leaving 8 bases of the junction unmatched. The CDR3 consists of 16 residues. Germline V gene lookup returns CDR1 DFQATT and CDR2 SNEGSKA (reference sequence).